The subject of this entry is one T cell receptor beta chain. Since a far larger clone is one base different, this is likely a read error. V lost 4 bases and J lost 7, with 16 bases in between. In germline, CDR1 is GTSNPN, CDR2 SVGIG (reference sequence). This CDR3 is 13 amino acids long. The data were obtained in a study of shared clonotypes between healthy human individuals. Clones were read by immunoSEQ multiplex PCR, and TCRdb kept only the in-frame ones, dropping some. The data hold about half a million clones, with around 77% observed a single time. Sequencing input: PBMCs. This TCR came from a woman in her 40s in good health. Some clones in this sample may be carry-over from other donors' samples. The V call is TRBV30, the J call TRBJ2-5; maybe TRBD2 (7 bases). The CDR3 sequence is CAWIVGGGATQYF. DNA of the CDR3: TGTGCCTGGATCGTGGGTGGGGGGGCGACCCAGTACTTC.